Sequencing of this T cell receptor (beta chain) was carried out in a study of cytomegalovirus exposure and HLA in healthy donors. Overall study findings and caveats: Earlier analysis looked at TCR beta V segments, and most were productive about 87% or about 30% of the time. Sequencing depth across donors, presence/absence analyses assumed, was roughly uniform. Among CMV-associated TCR beta chains, most appeared HLA-restricted in a later analysis.

The PCR contained 60 Vbeta and 13 Jbeta primers. Here immunoSEQ multiplex PCR was the method, and the copy in TCRdb shows in-frame clones only, minus some. The sample yields more than 200,000 clones, more than 60% seen once. For this clone: Its antigen is unknown.

V lost 4 bases and J lost 1, with 16 bases in between. The CDR3 totals 16 residues. Germline V gene sequence: CDR1 MNHEY, CDR2 SVGAGI. The sample taken for sequencing was PBMCs. The V and J genes are TRBV6-5 and TRBJ1-1; D not certain. The sequence derives from a man aged 35 to 55 in good health and CMV-seronegative. CDR3 residues: CASSSPSGRPNTEAFF. CDR3 nucleotide sequence: TGTGCCAGCAGTTCCCCATCAGGCAGACCGAACACTGAAGCTTTCTTT.